The next 5 T cell receptor beta chains were all read from a single sample in a study of response to subunit inactivated influenza vaccine. TCRdb re-called the RT-PCR reads through MiXCR, storing one row per CDR3 protein. Of 280,000 or so distinct CDR3 sequences in the sample, just over 20% were seen once. The sample was PBMCs from blood, taken less than 22 months after vaccination. These receptors originate from a man between 50 and 69 years old who received an inactivated influenza vaccine.

There are a few counts of this clonotype. The chain carries TRBV14 and TRBJ2-7; D possibly uses TRBD1 or TRBD2 (5 bases each). This CDR3 is 14 amino acids long. CDR1 SGHDN and CDR2 FVKESK come from the germline V gene. Trimming took 4 bases from V and 3 from J, leaving 13 bases between them. CDR3 region: CASSLSGLIYEQYF. For the CDR3, the DNA is TGTGCCAGCAGCCTCTCGGGGCTTATCTACGAGCAGTACTTC.

This clonotype appeared many times. The gene calls are TRBV4-3 and TRBJ2-3, with 7 bases fitting TRBD2. In germline, CDR1 is LGHNA, CDR2 YSLEER. V gave up 3 bases and J gave up 2 bases; unmatched junction bases: 2. The CDR3 is 14 amino acids. The CDR3 region is CASSQGTNTDTQYF. DNA for the CDR3: TGCGCCAGCAGCCAGGGGACTAACACAGATACGCAGTATTTT.

CDR3 DNA: TGCGCCAGCAGCCACAGCCCGGGCAATGAGCAGTTCTTC. It specifies CASSHSPGNEQFF. V usage is TRBV4-3 and J usage is TRBJ2-1; D ambiguous. This CDR3 is built from 13 residues. Germline V gives CDR1 LGHNA, CDR2 YSLEER. V gave up 3 bases and J gave up 6 bases, with 9 bases separating them.

The chain links TRBV10-1 to TRBJ2-2; tentative D call: TRBD1 (6 bases). The CDR3 is made up of 16 amino acids. Per the germline V gene, CDR1 is WNHNN and CDR2 is SYGVQD (reference sequence). V lost 6 bases to trimming and J lost 5 bases, with 19 bases between them. CDR3 bases: TGCGCCAGCAGACCGGACAGTCTATCAGGGACCGGGGAGCTGTTTTTT. Residues: CASRPDSLSGTGELFF.

A few counts support this clonotype. The rearrangement links TRBV6-5 to TRBJ2-1; the D call may be TRBD1 or TRBD2 (5 bases each). This CDR3 has 12 residues. Trimming removed 4 bases at V and 14 bases at J, with 15 bases between. Germline CDR1 is MNHEY and CDR2 is SVGAGI. The CDR3 DNA reads TGTGCCAGCAGTTCCCTGGGACGCGTGGAGTTCTTC. Translating it yields CASSSLGRVEFF.